The rows below give T cell receptor beta chains drawn from one sample of a study of shared clonotypes between healthy human individuals. Data came from immunoSEQ multiplex PCR; TCRdb stores just in-frame clones and leaves some out. Of 2 million or so clones in the sample, 90% to 95% were seen once. The sample taken for sequencing was naive CD4+ T cells sorted from blood. The receptors were sampled from a man younger than 35 in good health. The CDR3 runs from the conserved cysteine through the conserved F or W. D genes are given only for firm matches. Not all rows give a size; the values are once, few, many and, for expanded clones, a class.

cdr3_nt,cdr3_aa,d_call,clone_size,cdr3_length,v_call,j_call
TGTGCCAGCAGGCCGGATACAGATACGCAGTATTTT,CASRPDTDTQYF,.,.,12,TRBV2,TRBJ2-3
TGCGCCAGCAGCCGGGACGGCTCTAACTATGGCTACACCTTC,CASSRDGSNYGYTF,.,few,14,TRBV4-1,TRBJ1-2
TGTGCCAGCAGATACACCCAGGTTGGGGTTCAGCCCCAGCATTTT,CASRYTQVGVQPQHF,.,once,15,TRBV6-1,TRBJ1-5
TGTGCCAGCAGCGTAGGCAGCAGCCAAGAGACCCAGTACTTC,CASSVGSSQETQYF,.,.,14,TRBV9,TRBJ2-5
TGTGCCAGCAGCACAGGGACAGGGTATCAGCCCCAGCATTTT,CASSTGTGYQPQHF,TRBD1,.,14,TRBV6-5,TRBJ1-5
TGTGCCAGCAGCTTAGCGGCCCTTCAGACGTACGAGCAGTACTTC,CASSLAALQTYEQYF,.,.,15,TRBV7-8,TRBJ2-7
TGCAGTGCTAGCGGGGCAGATACGCAGTATTTT,CSASGADTQYF,.,.,11,TRBV20-1,TRBJ2-3
TGTGCCAGCAGCTTACTAGCGGAGTCCTACGAGCAGTACTTC,CASSLLAESYEQYF,TRBD2,.,14,TRBV7-9,TRBJ2-7
TGTGCCAGCAGCACTGGACTAGCGGGAACCTACGAGCAGTACTTC,CASSTGLAGTYEQYF,TRBD2,.,15,TRBV7-2,TRBJ2-7
TGCAGCGTTGGGGGTAGTAGCACAGATACGCAGTATTTT,CSVGGSSTDTQYF,.,.,13,TRBV29-1,TRBJ2-3
TGTGCCAGCAGTGAAGCTTGGAGTTCACCCCTCCACTTT,CASSEAWSSPLHF,.,once,13,TRBV6-1,TRBJ1-6
TGTGCCATCAGTGAGTCCACAGGGGCAACTAATGAAAAACTGTTTTTT,CAISESTGATNEKLFF,TRBD1,.,16,TRBV10-3,TRBJ1-4
TGTGCCAGCAGTTTCCCCACGCAGGGCCAACAGACCCAGTACTTC,CASSFPTQGQQTQYF,.,.,15,TRBV28,TRBJ2-5
TGTGCCAGCAGCTTATATCTCGGGCAGGGATATGGCTACACCTTC,CASSLYLGQGYGYTF,.,.,15,TRBV7-9,TRBJ1-2
TGTGCCAGCAGTTTACGTCCGGGACTAGGAGGACACGAGCAGTACTTC,CASSLRPGLGGHEQYF,TRBD2,.,16,TRBV27,TRBJ2-7
TGTGCCAGCTCGTCACCCCATACCAATTCACCCCTCCACTTT,CASSSPHTNSPLHF,.,.,14,TRBV18,TRBJ1-6
TGCAGCGTGAACAGGGGATTCTACACCTTC,CSVNRGFYTF,TRBD1,.,10,TRBV29-1,TRBJ1-2
TGTGCCAGCTCACCACAGGGGGCTCGGAACAATGAGCAGTTCTTC,CASSPQGARNNEQFF,TRBD1,.,15,TRBV18,TRBJ2-1
TGTGCCAGCAGTGCGACTAGCGGGGGTAGCTACAATGAGCAGTTCTTC,CASSATSGGSYNEQFF,TRBD2,.,16,TRBV6-1,TRBJ2-1
TGTGCCAGCAGCCGATCCGGGACAGGGAAGGAGCAGTACTTC,CASSRSGTGKEQYF,TRBD1,.,14,TRBV11-2,TRBJ2-7
TGTGCCAGCAGTAAACGGGACAGCAACGAGCAGTACTTC,CASSKRDSNEQYF,TRBD1,.,13,TRBV6-1,TRBJ2-7
TGCGCCAGCAGTGAGGGGACAGGGAGAAGCACTGAAGCTTTCTTT,CASSEGTGRSTEAFF,TRBD1,.,15,TRBV10-1,TRBJ1-1
TGTGCCAGCAGACCGGGAGGACGTACTGGAAACACCATATATTTT,CASRPGGRTGNTIYF,.,.,15,TRBV6-6,TRBJ1-3
TGCGCCAGCAGCTTGTACAGGGGTTTGGGAGGAGAGACCCAGTACTTC,CASSLYRGLGGETQYF,.,.,16,TRBV5-1,TRBJ2-5
TGTGCCAGTAGTATTCTGCGAGATAGCAATCAGCCCCAGCATTTT,CASSILRDSNQPQHF,.,.,15,TRBV19,TRBJ1-5
TGCGCCAGCAGCTTGGCCGGGCCCCTACGAGCAGTGGACTTC,CASSLAGPLRAVDF,.,.,14,TRBV5-1,TRBJ2-7
TGCAGCGCATCTCGAGGGGAGCTCATTCCCGAGCAGTACTTC,CSASRGELIPEQYF,.,.,14,TRBV29-1,TRBJ2-7
TGCGCCAGCAGCCCCACAGGGTCAATCGTCTACAATGAGCAGTTCTTC,CASSPTGSIVYNEQFF,.,.,16,TRBV5-1,TRBJ2-1
TGTGCCAGCAGTCCCGGTGGAGGTGTGAATGAAAAACTGTTTTTT,CASSPGGGVNEKLFF,.,.,15,TRBV6-5,TRBJ1-4